Described below is a single T cell receptor beta chain sequence and its context. Its specificity is not known. Relative to the germline gene, one junction end is altered; a read error may explain this. Germline CDR1 SEHNR, CDR2 FQNEAQ (reference sequence). The CDR3 length is 14 residues. Only in-frame clones appear in the TCRdb table, and some are missing; sequencing was by immunoSEQ multiplex PCR. This table has about a thousand clones, about 89% appearing once. The data originate from a study of T cells and Merkel cell carcinoma outcomes. Overall study findings and caveats: Reportedly, T-cell repertoire with density predicts Merkel cell carcinoma outcomes.

The V call is TRBV7-9, the J call TRBJ2-3; D may be TRBD1 (6 bases). This receptor was identified in a human donor with Merkel cell carcinoma. Sequenced input: tumor tissue from Merkel cell carcinoma. The CDR3 DNA is TGTGCCAGCAGCCTAGGACAGCCCGGGGCCTCACCCTGCTTT. This translates into CASSLGQPGASPCF. Variable domain in full (rest from reference TRBV7-9 and TRBJ2-3): DTGVSQNPRHKITKRGQNVTFRCDPISEHNRLYWYRQTLGQGPEFLTYFQNEAQLEKSRLLSDRFSAERPKGSFSTLEIQRTEQGDSAMYLCASSLGQPGASPCFGPGTRLTVL.